This paragraph reports one TCR beta chain. These data are taken from a study of blood T cell repertoires in COVID-19. Some clones are missing from TCRdb's copy, which holds only in-frame ones; the method was immunoSEQ multiplex PCR. The sample contains approximately 360,000 clones, 70% to 90% of which appear only once. Germline-derived CDR1 and CDR2 are SEHNR and FQNEAQ (reference sequence). Trimming stripped 1 base from V and 5 bases from J, with 5 bases between. The CDR3 is 12 amino acids. Sequencing was carried out using PBMCs or T cells enriched from blood (not recorded which). The rearrangement links TRBV7-9 to TRBJ1-2; D gene unclear. The sequence came from a man between 35 and 55 years old in a cohort exposed to, infected with or recovered from COVID-19 (not recorded which). This chain's CDR3 is CASSLGLYGYTF. The CDR3 nucleotides read TGTGCCAGCAGCTTAGGGCTTTATGGCTACACCTTC.